This T cell receptor beta chain appears in the sequencing data of a study of T cells expressing NK-cell markers. Looking at the study overall: Most of the eight sequenced donors were classified as HCMV-seropositive, and one was classified as seronegative. General study points: In roughly six donors, dominant CD3+CD56+NKG2C+ clonotypes ranked among the top 10 CD8+ clonotypes. Specificity for HCMV among expanded NKG2C+ T cell clones was not established.

5'RACE template switching built TCR beta cDNA with unique molecular identifiers. TCRdb reanalyzed the 5' RACE reads and collapses them to one entry per CDR3 protein, without DNA. This repertoire includes roughly 170,000 distinct CDR3 sequences. The CDR3 loop spans 15 amino acids. Germline V gene lookup returns CDR1 MNHEY and CDR2 SVGEGT. On this clonotype itself: Its specificity is unknown.

The TCR comes from a woman between 18 and 75 years old in good health. The specimen sequenced was blood T cells: a sorted CD56 or NKG2C T cell subset, CD4+ or CD8+ T cells, or bulk PBMC T cells (not recorded which). V gene TRBV6-2 or TRBV6-3 combines with J gene TRBJ1-4; the D call from TCRdb, TRBD1, cannot be confirmed without DNA. CDR3 region: CASSYGRSRNEKLFF.